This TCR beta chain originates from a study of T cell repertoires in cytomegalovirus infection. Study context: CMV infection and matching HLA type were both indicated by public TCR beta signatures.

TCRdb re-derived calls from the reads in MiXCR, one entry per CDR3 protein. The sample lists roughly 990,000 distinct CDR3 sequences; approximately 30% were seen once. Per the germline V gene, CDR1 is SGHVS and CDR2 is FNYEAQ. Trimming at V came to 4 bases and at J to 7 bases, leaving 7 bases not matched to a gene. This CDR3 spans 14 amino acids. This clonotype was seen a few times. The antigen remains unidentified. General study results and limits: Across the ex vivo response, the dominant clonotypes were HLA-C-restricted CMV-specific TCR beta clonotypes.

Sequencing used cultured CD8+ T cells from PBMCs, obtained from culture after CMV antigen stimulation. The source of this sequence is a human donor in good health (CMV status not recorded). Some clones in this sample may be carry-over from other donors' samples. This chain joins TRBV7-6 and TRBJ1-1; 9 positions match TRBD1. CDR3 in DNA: TGTGCCAGCAGCTCACTTGACAGGGGGAATGAAGCTTTCTTT. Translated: CASSSLDRGNEAFF. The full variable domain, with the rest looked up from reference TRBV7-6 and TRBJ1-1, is GAGVSQSPRYKVTKRGQDVALRCDPISGHVSLYWYRQALGQGPEFLTYFNYEAQQDKSGLPNDRFSAERPEGSISTLTIQRTEQRDSAMYRCASSSLDRGNEAFFGQGTRLTVV.